The 24 T cell receptor beta chains listed next were all sequenced from one sample in a study of regulatory dendritic cells for organ transplantation. Clones were read by immunoSEQ multiplex PCR, and TCRdb kept only the in-frame ones, dropping some. The data hold 25,000 to 35,000 clones, with 80% to 85% observed a single time. Sequencing was done on a sample of naive CD4+ T cells from blood. Regarding subset: CD45RA+ naive T cells. The origin of the receptors is a human donor in good health.

This clone has more than one count but fewer than ten. V usage is TRBV7-2 and J usage is TRBJ2-7; D perhaps matches TRBD2 (7 bases). Germline V gene lookup returns CDR1 SGHTA and CDR2 FQGNSA. Trimming cost V 5 bases and J 0 bases, with 14 bases left between them. The CDR3 covers 15 residues. The CDR3 nucleotides read TGTGCCAGCAGCCCCTGGGCGGGGGCCTCCTACGAGCAGTACTTC. Protein: CASSPWAGASYEQYF.

This sequence joins TRBV5-6 and TRBJ1-1, with D perhaps TRBD1 (6 bases). The CDR3 runs 14 residues. In germline, CDR1 is SGHDT, CDR2 YYEEEE. V lost 3 bases, J lost 1 base, and 10 bases lay in between. The CDR3 nucleotides are TGTGCCAGCAGCTACAGGGCCTCGAACACTGAAGCTTTCTTT. Translation gives CASSYRASNTEAFF.

This clone was detected a few times. This chain uses TRBV5-1 with TRBJ1-2; the match to TRBD1 covers 9 bases. The germline CDR1 and CDR2 sequences are SGHRS and YFSETQ. This CDR3 region has 14 residues. Trimming at V came to 3 bases and at J to 2 bases, leaving 2 bases not matched to a gene. Written as DNA, the CDR3 is TGCGCCAGCAGCTCGGGGACAGGGAACTATGGCTACACCTTC. This sequence encodes CASSSGTGNYGYTF.

The CDR3 region is CASSPTGYTQYF. CDR3 DNA: TGTGCCAGCAGCCCGACAGGGTATACGCAGTATTTT. The chain joins TRBV5-8 to TRBJ2-3; TRBD1 aligns across 7 bases. Germline V CDR1 and CDR2: SGHTS, YDEGEE. This CDR3 has 12 residues. J lost 7 bases, V lost 4 bases, and 3 bases had no gene match.

This clone has just one count. This chain connects TRBV13 to TRBJ1-1; the D gene is possibly TRBD1 (5 bases). Germline CDR1 is PRHDT and CDR2 is FYEKMQ (reference sequence). V was cut by 1 base and J by 6 bases, with 12 bases left in between. The length of the CDR3 is 14 residues. The CDR3 sequence is CASSLVGLRPEAFF. CDR3 in DNA: TGTGCCAGCAGCTTAGTGGGGCTGCGGCCTGAAGCTTTCTTT.

The chain employs TRBV27 and TRBJ1-1; no reliable D call. This CDR3 is built from 12 residues. The ends were cut back, 6 bases at V and 5 bases at J, with 10 bases in the middle. The germline V gene encodes CDR1 MNHEY and CDR2 SMNVEV (reference sequence). The DNA of the CDR3 is TGTGCCAGCAGGCGAAGAGGTACTGAAGCTTTCTTT. Translating gives CASRRRGTEAFF.

The rearrangement links TRBV11-2 to TRBJ1-4, with TRBD1 as a possible D gene (5 bases). This CDR3 is built from 16 residues. Trimming left V 5 bases short and J 7 bases short, with 20 bases between. In germline, CDR1 is SGHAT, CDR2 FQNNGV. CDR3 sequence: CASSRGGVSITEKLFF. The CDR3 region has the DNA TGTGCCAGCAGCCGGGGGGGGGTCAGCATTACTGAAAAACTGTTTTTT.

The chain couples TRBV10-3 to TRBJ2-3, with TRBD2 identical over 11 bases. The CDR3 loop spans 16 amino acids. J lost 4 bases, V lost 8 bases, and 11 bases had no gene match. Germline CDR1 and CDR2: ENHRY and SYGVKD. This CDR3 is CAIGLDSGGAADTQYF. The CDR3 nucleotides are TGTGCCATCGGATTGGATAGCGGGGGGGCTGCAGATACGCAGTATTTT.

This clone was picked up a small number of times. The chain uses TRBV12-1 and TRBJ1-1. TRBV12-1 represents a pseudogene. The length of the CDR3 is 9 residues. The chain's CDR3 is CATSTEAFF. For the CDR3, the DNA is TGTGCCACGAGCACTGAAGCTTTCTTT.

The chain uses TRBV27 and TRBJ1-2; D not certain. CDR3 length: 16 residues. With 5 bases removed from V and 1 base from J, the gap between germline ends came to 17 bases. The germline CDR1 and CDR2 sequences are MNHEY and SMNVEV (reference sequence). In DNA, the CDR3 is TGTGCCAGCAGTCGAGGATTAAGACCCTTTAACTATGGCTACACCTTC. Protein: CASSRGLRPFNYGYTF.

This clone was observed a handful of times. This chain's CDR3 is CASGERGPYNSPLHF. Written as DNA, the CDR3 is TGTGCCAGCGGGGAGCGGGGACCCTATAATTCACCCCTCCACTTT. J is TRBJ1-6 and V is TRBV2, with a tentative D call TRBD1 (5 bases). With 8 bases removed from V and 2 bases from J, the gap between germline ends came to 13 bases. This CDR3 has 15 residues. The V gene's germline CDR1 is SNHLY and CDR2 FYNNEI.

This rearrangement joins TRBV6-1 to TRBJ1-2; perhaps TRBD1 as D (5 bases). Germline values: CDR1 MNHNS, CDR2 SASEGT. The V end lost 3 bases, the J end lost 4 bases, and 12 bases lay between the germline ends. This CDR3 comprises 14 residues. The CDR3 DNA follows: TGTGCCAGCAGTGACCCGGGGGTCGTCTATGGCTACACCTTC. Translated: CASSDPGVVYGYTF.

The chain carries TRBV5-1 and TRBJ2-2, with TRBD1 matching over 10 bases. J gave up 6 bases and V 4 bases, and 9 bases lay outside the gene matches. The CDR3 extends over 16 amino acids. Germline V lookup: CDR1 SGHRS, CDR2 YFSETQ. DNA for the CDR3: TGCGCCAGCAGCATAGGACAGGGGGGGCCGGCCGGGGAGCTGTTTTTT. This sequence encodes CASSIGQGGPAGELFF.

V usage is TRBV7-2 and J usage is TRBJ1-6; no definite D call. Trimming left V 2 bases short and J 4 bases short, with 6 bases between. Germline lookup yields CDR1 SGHTA and CDR2 FQGNSA. The CDR3 has 14 amino acids. The CDR3 region is CASSLTQYNSPLHF. The CDR3 nucleotides read TGTGCCAGCAGCTTAACCCAGTATAATTCACCCCTCCACTTT.

V is TRBV6-4 and J is TRBJ2-3, with 7 bases fitting TRBD2. V dropped 9 bases and J dropped 3; count of bases not matched to a gene: 9. Germline-derived CDR1 and CDR2 are MRHNA and SNTAGT. The CDR3 loop spans 14 amino acids. The CDR3 sequence is CASSAGSGTDTQYF. The CDR3 bases are TGTGCCAGTTCAGCGGGGTCCGGGACAGATACGCAGTATTTT.

The chain links TRBV19 to TRBJ2-1; 8 bases map to TRBD2. With V trimmed by 3 bases and J by 6 bases, 7 bases remained unmatched. CDR1 is LNHDA, CDR2 SQIVND, per germline (reference sequence). The CDR3 loop spans 15 amino acids. The CDR3 nucleotides read TGTGCCAGTAGTATTGACGGGGGGGCCGGCAATGAGCAGTTCTTC. Its protein product is CASSIDGGAGNEQFF. Drawing the rest from reference TRBV19 and TRBJ2-1, the complete variable domain is DGGITQSPKYLFRKEGQNVTLSCEQNLNHDAMYWYRQDPGQGLRLIYYSQIVNDFQKGDIAEGYSVSREKKESFPLTVTSAQKNPTAFYLCASSIDGGAGNEQFFGPGTRLTVL.

V gene TRBV4-1 combines with J gene TRBJ2-2, with 7 bases fitting TRBD1. J was trimmed by 3 bases and V by 4 bases; bases with no gene match: 14. The CDR3 is 18 residues long. Germline CDR1 MGHRA, CDR2 YSYEKL. The CDR3 nucleotides are TGCGCCAGCAGCCGCGCCCCGGGACAGAGAGAGGACACCGGGGAGCTGTTTTTT. It is translated as CASSRAPGQREDTGELFF.

The chain couples TRBV4-1 to TRBJ2-1; unclear D gene. The CDR3 is 12 residues long. Germline assignment: CDR1 MGHRA and CDR2 YSYEKL. V shed 0 bases and J shed 8 bases, with 5 bases lying between them. As DNA, the CDR3 is TGCGCCAGCAGCCAAGATAATGATGAGCAGTTCTTC. Amino acid sequence: CASSQDNDEQFF.

This clone has only one observation. A read error may account for a junction end that differs from germline. The sample holds other DNA sequences that translate to the same CDR3. The J gene is TRBJ1-1, the V gene TRBV7-2; TRBD1 matches at 7 bases. Germline V gene sequence: CDR1 SGHTA, CDR2 FQGNSA. CDR3 length: 14 residues. The CDR3 nucleotides are TGCGCCAGCAGCCCGCGGACAGGTAACACTGAAGCTTTCTTT. It is translated as CASSPRTGNTEAFF.

This chain joins TRBV9 and TRBJ1-6; 7 positions match TRBD1. V lost 3 bases, J lost 5 bases, and 8 bases stayed unmatched. The CDR3 spans 16 residues. Germline lookup yields CDR1 SGDLS and CDR2 YYNGEE. CDR3 sequence reads: CASSAQTGRNNSPLHF. The CDR3 DNA sequence: TGTGCCAGCAGCGCCCAGACAGGGCGGAATAATTCACCCCTCCACTTT.

The chain carries TRBV7-2 and TRBJ2-5, with 9 bases lining up with TRBD2. CDR1 and CDR2 (germline): SGHTA, FQGNSA. The CDR3 totals 16 residues. V was pared by 5 bases and J by 5 bases, with 12 bases of the junction left unmatched. CDR3 sequence reads: CASSRMAAGGGETQYF. As DNA, the CDR3 is TGTGCCAGCAGCCGCATGGCAGCGGGGGGCGGGGAGACCCAGTACTTC.

The chain uses TRBV5-4 and TRBJ1-2, with D perhaps TRBD1 (6 bases). The germline V gene has CDR1 SGHNT and CDR2 YYREEE (reference sequence). V lost 1 base and J 2 bases, leaving 12 bases between the germline ends. This CDR3 is built from 15 residues. For the CDR3, the DNA is TGTGCCAGCAGCTTGTGGGGGGGCAGGAACTATGGCTACACCTTC. It is translated as CASSLWGGRNYGYTF.

The chain combines TRBV10-3 with TRBJ1-2; TRBD1 might be the D (6 bases). Trimming took off 0 bases at V and 4 bases at J, with 12 bases between the two ends. This CDR3 has 15 amino acids. Germline lookup yields CDR1 ENHRY and CDR2 SYGVKD. CDR3 DNA: TGTGCCATCAGTGAGTCCTCGGGACAAACCTATGGCTACACCTTC. Translating gives CAISESSGQTYGYTF.

The chain is built from TRBV9 and TRBJ1-3; D ambiguous. The CDR3 sequence is 14 residues long. Per germline, CDR1 SGDLS and CDR2 YYNGEE. Trimming pared 0 bases from V and 4 bases from J, leaving 8 bases between. For the CDR3, the DNA is TGTGCCAGCAGCGTAGCAACAGCCGGAAACACCATATATTTT. It specifies CASSVATAGNTIYF.